This T cell receptor (beta chain) was identified during a study of blood T cell repertoires in COVID-19. Study background: From the United States, Italy and Spain came samples of acute and convalescent COVID-19. Sample material is recorded as cDNA or gDNA derived from T cells, B-cell-depleted T cells, or PBMCs.

Germline V lookup: CDR1 SGHTA, CDR2 FQGTGA. The trim removed 2 bases at V and 1 base at J, leaving 0 bases unmatched. CDR3 length: 15 residues. In the original analysis: Estimated nucleated cell counts came from reference gene primer amplification. Produced via immunoSEQ multiplex PCR; TCRdb's table is partial and in-frame only. V and J calls and clone size are as listed in that table; D and trimming were resolved from the DNA. The sample comprises 250,000 to 350,000 clones, 75% to 90% of which are singletons, and about 12% rests with the top ten. This TCR was recovered from a woman aged 55-69 years with acute or convalescent COVID-19. The specimen sequenced was peripheral blood. J is TRBJ2-5 and V is TRBV7-3; 11 positions agree with TRBD2. CDR3 in amino acids: CASSLLAGGQETQYF. Written as DNA, the CDR3 is TGTGCCAGCAGCTTACTAGCGGGGGGCCAAGAGACCCAGTACTTC.